Listed here is a single T cell receptor (beta chain). The antigen is unknown. A junction end diverges from the germline sequence, so it may reflect a read error. This specimen belongs to a study of blood T cells in healthy people across ages. Findings and limits, study-wide: TCR beta diversity per million T cells fell roughly linearly with age.

Germline V gene data show CDR1 as SGHVS and CDR2 as FQNEAQ. The CDR3 contains 16 residues. Investigators took 8.5 to 10 milliliters of peripheral blood from every donor. With a J-beta primer mix and a sample-barcoded 5' primer, a second PCR ran about 7 to 11 cycles. TCRdb fed the 5' RACE reads into MiXCR, producing one record per CDR3 protein. The table has roughly 1.5 million distinct CDR3 sequences, 42% seen once. Sequenced input: blood. V gene TRBV7-8 combines with J gene TRBJ2-1; no reliable D call. This clonotype was sampled from a woman under 30 in good health. Here the CDR3 reads CASSLGFRSSYNEQFF. The CDR3 region has the DNA TGTGCCAGCAGCCTGGGGTTCCGGAGCTCCTATAATGAGCAGTTCTTC.